This paragraph covers one T cell receptor beta chain sequence. Its antigen is unidentified. At one of its ends the junction is not consistent with the germline gene, which may arise from a read error. Using RNA template, CDR3s of TCR alpha and beta were amplified with iRepertoire arm-PCR. One-step reverse transcription and amplification started from approximately 100-400 ng of tissue mRNA or PBMC total RNA. TCRdb reprocessed the multiplex PCR reads via MiXCR and lists one record per CDR3 protein. The data hold about 140,000 distinct CDR3 sequences, with about 39% observed a single time. This sample is drawn from a study of glioma-infiltrating T cells. General observations from the study: Tissue-blood divergence was below expectation in non-neoplastic patients, above in gliomas. Only very few CDR3 sequences appeared in both tissue and blood.

Input material: glioma tissue, nonneoplastic brain tissue, or PBMCs (not recorded which). The TCR comes from a human donor with low-grade glioma or glioblastoma, undergoing nonglioma brain surgery, or in good health (not recorded which).

CDR3 protein: CARSLGMRNQPQHF. DNA for the CDR3: TGTGCCCGCAGCTTAGGGATGCGCAATCAGCCCCAGCATTTT. V gene TRBV7-9 combines with J gene TRBJ1-5, with D unresolved. Per the germline V gene, CDR1 is SEHNR and CDR2 is FQNEAQ (reference sequence). The CDR3 totals 14 residues.